The clone carrying this T cell receptor beta chain appeared many times. The antigen remains unidentified. This sample was taken from a study of Graves' ophthalmopathy and Graves' hyperthyroidism. Study results and caveats: Using a 13-signature model, the authors split ophthalmopathy from stable hyperthyroidism, with 85% to 90% sensitivity and approximately 80% specificity.

The authors amplified TCR beta CDR3 regions from RNA transcripts. HTBI-primed first-round RT-PCR preceded second-round multiplex PCR. TCRdb reanalysed the multiplex PCR reads using MiXCR and keeps one entry per CDR3 protein. The sample gives 500,000 to 700,000 distinct CDR3 sequences, about 20% of which show up once; around 6.9% is in the top ten. This CDR3 contains 15 residues. Per the germline V gene, CDR1 is SNHLY and CDR2 is FYNNEI. V was cut by 9 bases and J by 4 bases, with 21 bases left in between. The receptor's source is a young woman with stable Graves' hyperthyroidism. Some clones in this sample may be carry-over from other donors' samples. Material for sequencing was peripheral blood. V is TRBV2 and J is TRBJ1-2; D call uncertain. The CDR3 is CASLGISRRAYGYTF. In nucleotides, the CDR3 is TGTGCCAGTCTTGGGATCAGCCGTCGGGCCTATGGCTACACCTTC.